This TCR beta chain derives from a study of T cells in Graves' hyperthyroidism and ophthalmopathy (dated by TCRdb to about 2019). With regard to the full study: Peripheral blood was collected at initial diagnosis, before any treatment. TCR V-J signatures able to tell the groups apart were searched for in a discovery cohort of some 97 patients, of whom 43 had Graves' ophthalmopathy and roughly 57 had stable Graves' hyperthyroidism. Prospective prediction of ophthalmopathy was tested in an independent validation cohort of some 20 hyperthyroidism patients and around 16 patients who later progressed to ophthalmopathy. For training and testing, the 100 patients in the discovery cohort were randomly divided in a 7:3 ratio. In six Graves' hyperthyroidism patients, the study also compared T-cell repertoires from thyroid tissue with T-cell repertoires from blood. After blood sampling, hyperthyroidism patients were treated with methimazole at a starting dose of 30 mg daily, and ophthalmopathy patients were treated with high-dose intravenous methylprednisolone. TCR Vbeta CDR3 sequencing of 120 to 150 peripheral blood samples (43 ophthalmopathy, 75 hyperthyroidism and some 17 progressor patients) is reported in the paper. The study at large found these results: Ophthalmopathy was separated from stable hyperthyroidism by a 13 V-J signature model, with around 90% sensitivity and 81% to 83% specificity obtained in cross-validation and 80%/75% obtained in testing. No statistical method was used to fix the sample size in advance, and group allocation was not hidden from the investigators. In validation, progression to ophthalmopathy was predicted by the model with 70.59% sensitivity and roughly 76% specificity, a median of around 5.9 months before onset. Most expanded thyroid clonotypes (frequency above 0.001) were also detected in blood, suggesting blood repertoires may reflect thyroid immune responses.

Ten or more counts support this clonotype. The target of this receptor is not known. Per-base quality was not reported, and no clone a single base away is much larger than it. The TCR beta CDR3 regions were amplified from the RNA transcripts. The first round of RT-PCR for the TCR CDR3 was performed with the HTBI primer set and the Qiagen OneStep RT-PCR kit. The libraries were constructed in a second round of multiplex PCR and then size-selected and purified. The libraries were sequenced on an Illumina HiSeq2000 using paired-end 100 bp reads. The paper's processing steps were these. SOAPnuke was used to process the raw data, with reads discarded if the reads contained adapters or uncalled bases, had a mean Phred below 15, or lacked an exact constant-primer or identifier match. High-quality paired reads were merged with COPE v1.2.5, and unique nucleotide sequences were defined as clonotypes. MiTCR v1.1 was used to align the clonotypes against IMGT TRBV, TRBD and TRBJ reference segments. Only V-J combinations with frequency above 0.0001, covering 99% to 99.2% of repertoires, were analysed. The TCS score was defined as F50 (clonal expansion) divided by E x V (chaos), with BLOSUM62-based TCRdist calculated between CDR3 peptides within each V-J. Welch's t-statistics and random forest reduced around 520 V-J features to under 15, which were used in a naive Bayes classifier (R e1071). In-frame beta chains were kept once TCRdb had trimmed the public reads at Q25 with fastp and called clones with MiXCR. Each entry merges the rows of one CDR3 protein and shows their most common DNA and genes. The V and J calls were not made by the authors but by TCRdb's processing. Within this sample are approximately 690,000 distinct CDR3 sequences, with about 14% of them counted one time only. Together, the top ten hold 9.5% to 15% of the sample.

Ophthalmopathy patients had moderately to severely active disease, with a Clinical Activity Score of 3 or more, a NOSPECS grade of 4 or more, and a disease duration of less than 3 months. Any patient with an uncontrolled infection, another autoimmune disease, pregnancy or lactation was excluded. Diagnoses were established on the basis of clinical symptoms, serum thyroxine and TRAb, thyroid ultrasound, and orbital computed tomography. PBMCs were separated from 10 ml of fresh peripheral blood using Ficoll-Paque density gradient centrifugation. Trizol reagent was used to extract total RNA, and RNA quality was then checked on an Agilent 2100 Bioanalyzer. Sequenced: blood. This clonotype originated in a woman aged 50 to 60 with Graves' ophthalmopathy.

CDR3 sequence: CASYRGRGTDTQYF. The nucleotide sequence reads as follows: TGTGCCTCATACAGGGGGCGAGGCACAGATACGCAGTATTTT. Recombination connected TRBV30 to TRBJ2-3, with TRBD1 identical over 9 junction bases. The germline V gene (reference sequence) yields GTSNPN for CDR1 and SVGIG for CDR2. The CDR3 goes from the cysteine to the phenylalanine over 14 residues. Only CDR3 DNA remains: 42 bases, in frame from the first base. Germline trimming: 7 bases from V, 1 base from J; junction bases outside gene matches: 6.